The 25 T cell receptor beta chains listed next were all sequenced from one sample in a study of shared clonotypes between healthy human individuals. Assay: immunoSEQ multiplex PCR; the TCRdb copy retains only in-frame clones and omits some. The data show about 2,500,000 clones, more than 90% seen once. The specimen sequenced was naive CD4+ T cells sorted from blood. Subset: CD45RA+ positively selected. All receptors derive from a man between 18 and 35 years old in good health.

The rearrangement links TRBV18 to TRBJ1-6, with D perhaps matching TRBD1 (5 bases). CDR3 length equals 19 residues. The V gene lost 1 base and the J gene lost 0 bases, with 16 bases spanning the gap. Germline assignment: CDR1 KGHSH and CDR2 LQKENI. CDR3 nucleotides: TGTGCCAGCTCACCACTAGGGACCTTCGTAAGCTCCTATAATTCACCCCTCCACTTT. This codes for CASSPLGTFVSSYNSPLHF.

The count of this clone is one. V is TRBV7-6 and J is TRBJ2-3; D remains ambiguous. With 0 bases removed from V and 1 base from J, the gap between germline ends came to 8 bases. From germline, CDR1 is SGHVS and CDR2 FNYEAQ. The CDR3 covers 15 residues. CDR3: CASSLAGLGTDTQYF. The CDR3 bases are TGTGCCAGCAGCTTAGCAGGGTTAGGCACAGATACGCAGTATTTT.

This clone was counted a single time. V usage is TRBV9 and J usage is TRBJ2-7; a weak D match, TRBD1 (5 bases). The CDR3 spans 14 residues. CDR1 is SGDLS, CDR2 YYNGEE, per germline. V was clipped by 3 bases and J by 3 bases, with 13 bases between them. The CDR3 region has the DNA TGTGCCAGCAGCGGATCGACAGCGAACTACGAGCAGTACTTC. It is translated as CASSGSTANYEQYF.

The V call is TRBV19, the J call TRBJ1-1; weak D call: TRBD1 (5 bases). The germline V gene has CDR1 LNHDA and CDR2 SQIVND (reference sequence). Trimming stripped 4 bases from V and 3 bases from J, with 12 bases between. There are 14 residues in the CDR3. The CDR3 region is CASSTGGWDTEAFF. The CDR3 nucleotides are TGTGCCAGTAGTACCGGGGGTTGGGACACTGAAGCTTTCTTT.

The chain has TRBV6-1 and TRBJ2-1, with 8 bases aligning to TRBD1. Germline loops: CDR1 MNHNS, CDR2 SASEGT. The CDR3 extends over 15 amino acids. The trim removed 6 bases at V and 1 base at J, leaving 5 bases unmatched. The CDR3 is CASSSTGVSYNEQFF. The CDR3 nucleotides are TGTGCCAGCAGCTCGACAGGGGTGTCCTACAATGAGCAGTTCTTC.

This chain joins TRBV5-1 and TRBJ1-2; D gene ambiguous. CDR3 length: 15 amino acids. Germline-derived CDR1 and CDR2 are SGHRS and YFSETQ. V shed 0 bases and J shed 4 bases, with 13 bases lying between them. This CDR3 reads CASSLEPLGGYGYTF. The CDR3, as DNA: TGCGCCAGCAGCTTGGAACCGCTGGGAGGCTATGGCTACACCTTC.

V gene TRBV10-3 combines with J gene TRBJ2-1, with TRBD2 matching over 9 bases. Per the germline V gene, CDR1 is ENHRY and CDR2 is SYGVKD. CDR3 length: 16 amino acids. V gave up 2 bases and J gave up 6 bases; unmatched junction bases: 8. The chain's CDR3 is CAISEQAGGPVNEQFF. The DNA for the CDR3 is TGTGCCATCAGTGAGCAGGCGGGAGGGCCGGTCAATGAGCAGTTCTTC.

The chain has TRBV5-6 and TRBJ2-7; 13 bases match TRBD2. This CDR3 region has 16 residues. The junction had 4 bases not matched to a gene; V was cut back by 0 bases and J by 4 bases. CDR1 is SGHDT and CDR2 is YYEEEE in the germline V gene. The CDR3 coding sequence is TGTGCCAGCAGCTTGGGTGGACTAGCGGGGGTTTACGAGCAGTACTTC. Its protein product is CASSLGGLAGVYEQYF. Full variable domain (remainder filled in from reference TRBV5-6 and TRBJ2-7): DAGVTQSPTHLIKTRGQQVTLRCSPKSGHDTVSWYQQALGQGPQFIFQYYEEEERQRGNFPDRFSGHQFPNYSSELNVNALLLGDSALYLCASSLGGLAGVYEQYFGPGTRLTVT.

This clone was recorded once. The CDR3 DNA reads TGTGCCAGCAGCGGGACAGGGTTAATCTACGAGCAGTACTTC. Translation: CASSGTGLIYEQYF. This rearrangement joins TRBV5-6 to TRBJ2-7; 9 nucleotides align to TRBD1. Germline CDR1 reads SGHDT; CDR2 reads YYEEEE. The CDR3 has 14 amino acids. J was trimmed by 3 bases and V by 4 bases; bases with no gene match: 5.

The chain couples TRBV6-5 to TRBJ2-5; D call uncertain. The CDR3 is made up of 13 amino acids. The ends were cut back, 7 bases at V and 3 bases at J, with 12 bases in the middle. Per germline, CDR1 MNHEY and CDR2 SVGAGI. Here the CDR3 reads CASKPRSKETQYF. The CDR3 DNA is TGTGCCAGCAAACCACGGAGCAAAGAGACCCAGTACTTC.

Of note for this clone: Different DNA sequences within this sample yield the same CDR3. The chain employs TRBV27 and TRBJ1-5; TRBD1 aligns across 10 bases. CDR1 MNHEY and CDR2 SMNVEV come from the germline V gene (reference sequence). V lost 0 bases to trimming and J lost 6 bases; unmatched junction nucleotides: 2. The CDR3 contains 15 residues. CDR3 sequence reads: CASSLSTGGGQPQHF. The CDR3, as DNA: TGTGCCAGCAGTTTATCGACAGGGGGCGGTCAGCCCCAGCATTTT.

The chain has TRBV28 and TRBJ1-4; 10 bases are a match to TRBD1. V dropped 2 bases and J dropped 10; count of bases not matched to a gene: 10. CDR3 length equals 16 residues. Germline values: CDR1 MDHEN, CDR2 SYDVKM. The CDR3 loop is CASSLRPTGGASKLFF. The DNA for the CDR3 is TGTGCCAGCAGTTTACGCCCGACAGGGGGCGCGTCAAAACTGTTTTTT.

This chain's CDR3 is CASRLEGGPWNEQFF. The CDR3 DNA sequence: TGCGCCAGCAGACTAGAGGGAGGGCCGTGGAATGAGCAGTTCTTC. The chain carries TRBV5-1 and TRBJ2-1; 7 nucleotides agree with TRBD2. This CDR3 is built from 15 residues. After removal of 5 bases from V and 7 bases from J, the junction contained 12 bases not matched to a gene. In germline, CDR1 is SGHRS, CDR2 YFSETQ.

The genes are TRBV28 and TRBJ2-7; D remains ambiguous. Deletions cut 8 bases from V and 3 bases from J, with 11 bases between. CDR3 size: 12 residues. Germline CDR1 is MDHEN and CDR2 is SYDVKM. In DNA form, the CDR3 reads TGTGCCAGCTCCGGCCGTTACTACGAGCAGTACTTC. Its translation: CASSGRYYEQYF.

In this sample, this clone turned up once. V is TRBV28 and J is TRBJ1-2, with a weak D call TRBD1 (5 bases). The CDR3 runs 14 residues. The ends were cut back, 5 bases at V and 3 bases at J, with 13 bases in the middle. Germline V gene data show CDR1 as MDHEN and CDR2 as SYDVKM. The CDR3: CASSPRGTYYGYTF. The CDR3 nucleotides read TGTGCCAGCAGTCCCCGAGGGACGTACTATGGCTACACCTTC.

V and J are TRBV10-2 and TRBJ2-1; 7 bases line up with TRBD2. The length of the CDR3 is 16 residues. V lost 6 bases to trimming and J lost 7 bases; unmatched junction nucleotides: 15. The germline gives CDR1 WSHSY, CDR2 SAAADI. The CDR3 DNA reads as TGCGCCAGCAGCCTAATTCCGGGACTACAACGAAATGAGCAGTTCTTC. Its translation is CASSLIPGLQRNEQFF.

The chain carries TRBV6-1 and TRBJ1-1; D not certain. This CDR3 region has 13 residues. The germline CDR1 and CDR2 sequences are MNHNS and SASEGT. Trimming took off 7 bases at V and 8 bases at J, with 17 bases between the two ends. This CDR3 reads CASTTTTDAEAFF. The CDR3 DNA reads as TGTGCCAGCACCACCACTACGGACGCGGAAGCTTTCTTT.

This clone was seen once. This CDR3 is CASSTRLVNEQFF. CDR3 DNA: TGTGCCAGCAGCACGCGACTAGTTAATGAGCAGTTCTTC. The chain employs TRBV7-8 and TRBJ2-1; the D gene is possibly TRBD2 (6 bases). V gave up 5 bases and J gave up 7 bases, with 12 bases separating them. CDR3 length equals 13 residues. Germline V CDR1 and CDR2: SGHVS, FQNEAQ.

The chain combines TRBV28 with TRBJ2-4; weak D call: TRBD2 (6 bases). V lost 8 bases, J lost 0 bases, and 14 bases lay in between. Germline V gene sequence: CDR1 MDHEN, CDR2 SYDVKM. The CDR3 has 15 amino acids. The CDR3 spells CASDGGWGAKNIQYF. The CDR3 DNA sequence: TGTGCCAGCGATGGGGGGTGGGGAGCCAAAAACATTCAGTACTTC.

V is TRBV5-4 and J is TRBJ1-2, with 7 bases that match TRBD1. CDR1 is SGHNT, CDR2 YYREEE, per germline (reference sequence). The CDR3 contains 12 residues. V gave up 4 bases and J gave up 8 bases; unmatched junction bases: 5. The CDR3 DNA sequence: TGTGCCAGCAGCCTACAGGGGAACGGCTACACCTTC. Protein: CASSLQGNGYTF.

The chain links TRBV29-1 to TRBJ1-1; weak D call: TRBD1 (6 bases). V lost 2 bases to trimming and J lost 5 bases, with 18 bases between them. Germline CDR1 SQVTM, CDR2 ANQGSEA. CDR3 length: 15 amino acids. CDR3 protein: CSVESGTRFGTEAFF. The CDR3 nucleotides are TGCAGCGTTGAATCCGGGACAAGGTTCGGGACTGAAGCTTTCTTT.

The chain joins TRBV6-5 to TRBJ2-1, with D possibly matching TRBD1 (6 bases). The V gene's germline CDR1 is MNHEY and CDR2 SVGAGI. Trimming took off 7 bases at V and 5 bases at J, with 15 bases between the two ends. This CDR3 comprises 14 residues. The CDR3 protein is CASNRDNRNNEQFF. The CDR3 nucleotides read TGTGCCAGCAATCGGGACAATAGAAACAATGAGCAGTTCTTC.

The gene calls are TRBV5-4 and TRBJ1-4, with no clear D. Trimming stripped 4 bases from V and 0 bases from J, with 13 bases between. The CDR3 contains 16 residues. Germline CDR1 and CDR2: SGHNT and YYREEE (reference sequence). CDR3 DNA sequence: TGTGCCAGCAGCGTCGGCGGGATTGCAACTAATGAAAAACTGTTTTTT. Translation: CASSVGGIATNEKLFF.

This chain links TRBV4-3 with TRBJ1-2; TRBD1 agrees at 8 bases. V shed 1 base and J 2 bases; nucleotides not matched to a gene: 3. The CDR3 runs to 15 residues. The V gene's germline CDR1 is LGHNA and CDR2 YSLEER. CDR3 amino acids: CASSQGDRQNYGYTF. The DNA of the CDR3 is TGCGCCAGCAGCCAAGGGGACAGGCAGAACTATGGCTACACCTTC.

This chain links TRBV30 with TRBJ1-5; D is perhaps TRBD1 (5 bases). Trimming removed 2 bases from V and 0 bases from J, with 8 bases in between. Germline V gene data show CDR1 as GTSNPN and CDR2 as SVGIG (reference sequence). The CDR3 contains 14 residues. The CDR3 DNA sequence: TGTGCCTGGAGTTACAGGACTAGCAATCAGCCCCAGCATTTT. It translates to CAWSYRTSNQPQHF.